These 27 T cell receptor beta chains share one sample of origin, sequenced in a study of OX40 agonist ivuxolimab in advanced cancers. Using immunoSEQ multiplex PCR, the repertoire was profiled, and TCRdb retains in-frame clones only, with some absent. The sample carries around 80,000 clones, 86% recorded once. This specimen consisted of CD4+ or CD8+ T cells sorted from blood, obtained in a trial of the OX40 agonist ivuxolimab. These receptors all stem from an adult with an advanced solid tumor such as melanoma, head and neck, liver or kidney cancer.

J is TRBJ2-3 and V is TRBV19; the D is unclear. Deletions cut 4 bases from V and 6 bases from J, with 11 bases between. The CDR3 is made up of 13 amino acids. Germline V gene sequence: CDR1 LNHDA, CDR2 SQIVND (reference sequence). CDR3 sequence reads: CASSTQTADTQYF. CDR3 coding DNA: TGTGCCAGTAGTACCCAGACCGCCGATACGCAGTATTTT.

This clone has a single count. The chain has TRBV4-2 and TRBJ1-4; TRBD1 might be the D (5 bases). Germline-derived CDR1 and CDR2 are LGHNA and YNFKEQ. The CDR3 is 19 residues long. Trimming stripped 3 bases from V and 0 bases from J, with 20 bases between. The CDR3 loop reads CASSHIGGQGGTTNEKLFF. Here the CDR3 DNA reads TGTGCCAGCAGCCACATCGGGGGTCAGGGAGGAACAACTAATGAAAAACTGTTTTTT.

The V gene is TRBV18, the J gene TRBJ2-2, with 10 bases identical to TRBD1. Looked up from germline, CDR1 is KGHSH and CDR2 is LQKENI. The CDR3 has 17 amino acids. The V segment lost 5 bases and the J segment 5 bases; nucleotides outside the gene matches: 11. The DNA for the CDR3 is TGTGCCAGCTCAACCCTTTCTGGGACAGGGGCAACCGGGGAGCTGTTTTTT. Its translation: CASSTLSGTGATGELFF. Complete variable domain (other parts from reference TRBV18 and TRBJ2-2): NAGVMQNPRHLVRRRGQEARLRCSPMKGHSHVYWYRQLPEEGLKFMVYLQKENIIDESGMPKERFSAEFPKEGPSILRIQQVVRGDSAAYFCASSTLSGTGATGELFFGEGSRLTVL.

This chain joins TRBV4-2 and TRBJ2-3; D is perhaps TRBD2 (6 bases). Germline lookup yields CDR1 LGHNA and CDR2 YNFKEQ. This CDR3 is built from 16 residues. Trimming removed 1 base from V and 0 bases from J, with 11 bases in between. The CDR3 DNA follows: TGTGCCAGCAGCCAAGGACCCAGCGGGAGCACAGATACGCAGTATTTT. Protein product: CASSQGPSGSTDTQYF.

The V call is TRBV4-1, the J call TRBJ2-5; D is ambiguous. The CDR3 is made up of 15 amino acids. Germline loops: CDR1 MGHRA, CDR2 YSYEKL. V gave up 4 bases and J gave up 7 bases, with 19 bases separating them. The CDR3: CASSPNFGSERTQYF. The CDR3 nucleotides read TGCGCCAGCAGCCCCAATTTCGGGTCCGAACGGACCCAGTACTTC.

In DNA, the CDR3 is TGTGCCAGTAGTTCGACAGGGACGAGCGATGGCTACACCTTC. Protein: CASSSTGTSDGYTF. The V gene is TRBV19, the J gene TRBJ1-2; 7 nucleotides agree with TRBD1. J was trimmed by 6 bases and V by 5 bases; bases with no gene match: 9. This CDR3 comprises 14 residues. Germline values: CDR1 LNHDA, CDR2 SQIVND (reference sequence).

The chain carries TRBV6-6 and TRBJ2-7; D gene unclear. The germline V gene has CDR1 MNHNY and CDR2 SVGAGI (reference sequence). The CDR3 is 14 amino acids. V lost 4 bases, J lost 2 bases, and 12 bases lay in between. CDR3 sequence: CASSSVGSAYEQYF. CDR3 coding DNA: TGTGCCAGCAGTTCCGTCGGATCCGCCTACGAGCAGTACTTC.

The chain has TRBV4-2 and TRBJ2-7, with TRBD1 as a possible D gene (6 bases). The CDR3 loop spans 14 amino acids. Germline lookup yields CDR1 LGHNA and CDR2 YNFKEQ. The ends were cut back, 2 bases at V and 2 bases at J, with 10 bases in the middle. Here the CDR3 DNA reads TGTGCCAGCAGCCAATTGACAGGACCCTACGAGCAGTACTTC. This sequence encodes CASSQLTGPYEQYF.

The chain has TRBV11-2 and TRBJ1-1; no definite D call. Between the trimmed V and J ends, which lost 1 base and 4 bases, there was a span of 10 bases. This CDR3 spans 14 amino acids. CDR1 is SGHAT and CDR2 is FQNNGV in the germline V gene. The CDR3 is CASSLVSAVTEAFF. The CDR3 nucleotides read TGTGCCAGCAGCTTAGTCTCCGCGGTCACTGAAGCTTTCTTT. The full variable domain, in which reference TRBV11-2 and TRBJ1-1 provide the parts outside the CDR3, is EAGVAQSPRYKIIEKRQSVAFWCNPISGHATLYWYQQILGQGPKLLIQFQNNGVVDDSQLPKDRFSAERLKGVDSTLKIQPAKLEDSAVYLCASSLVSAVTEAFFGQGTRLTVV.

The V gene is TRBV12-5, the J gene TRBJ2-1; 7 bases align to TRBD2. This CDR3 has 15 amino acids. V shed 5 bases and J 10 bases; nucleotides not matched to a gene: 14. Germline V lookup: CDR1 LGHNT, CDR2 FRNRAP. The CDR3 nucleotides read TGTGCTAGTGGTCCACGACTAGCAGAAGGGGAAGAGCAGTTCTTC. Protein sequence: CASGPRLAEGEEQFF.

This CDR3 reads CASSEGGERTF. DNA for the CDR3: TGTGCCAGCAGTGAAGGGGGGGAACGAACCTTC. The chain combines TRBV2 with TRBJ1-2; D is perhaps TRBD1 (5 bases). Trimming pared 1 base from V and 14 bases from J, leaving 11 bases between. The CDR3 consists of 11 residues. The V gene's germline CDR1 is SNHLY and CDR2 FYNNEI.

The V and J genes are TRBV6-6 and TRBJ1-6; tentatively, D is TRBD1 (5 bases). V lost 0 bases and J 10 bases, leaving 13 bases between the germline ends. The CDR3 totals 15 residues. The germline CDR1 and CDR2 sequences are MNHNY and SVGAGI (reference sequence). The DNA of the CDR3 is TGTGCCAGCAGTTACTCTCAGGGCGTAGGGTCACCCCTCCACTTT. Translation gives CASSYSQGVGSPLHF.

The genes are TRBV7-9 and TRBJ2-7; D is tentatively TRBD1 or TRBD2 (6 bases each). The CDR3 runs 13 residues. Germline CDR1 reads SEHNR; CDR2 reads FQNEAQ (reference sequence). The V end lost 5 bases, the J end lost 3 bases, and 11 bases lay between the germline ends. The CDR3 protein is CASSEGGFYEQYF. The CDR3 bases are TGTGCCAGCAGCGAGGGGGGCTTCTACGAGCAGTACTTC.

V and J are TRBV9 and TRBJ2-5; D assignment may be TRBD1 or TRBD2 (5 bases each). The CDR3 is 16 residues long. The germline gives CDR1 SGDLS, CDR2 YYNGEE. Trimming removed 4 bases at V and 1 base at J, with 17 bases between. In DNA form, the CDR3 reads TGTGCCAGCAGCCCCCGATCGGGACCCGCCCAAGAGACCCAGTACTTC. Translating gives CASSPRSGPAQETQYF.

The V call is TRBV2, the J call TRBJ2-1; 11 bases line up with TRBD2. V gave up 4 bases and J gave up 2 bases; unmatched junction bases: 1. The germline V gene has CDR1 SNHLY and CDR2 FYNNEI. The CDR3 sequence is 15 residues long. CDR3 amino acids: CASSVAGGPYNEQFF. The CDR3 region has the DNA TGTGCCAGCAGTGTAGCGGGGGGGCCCTACAATGAGCAGTTCTTC.

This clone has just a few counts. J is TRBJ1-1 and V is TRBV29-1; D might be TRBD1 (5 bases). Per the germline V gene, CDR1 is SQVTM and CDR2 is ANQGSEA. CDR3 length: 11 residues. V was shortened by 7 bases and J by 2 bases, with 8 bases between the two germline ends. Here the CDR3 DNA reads TGCAGCGGGGACCGTAACACTGAAGCTTTCTTT. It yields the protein CSGDRNTEAFF.

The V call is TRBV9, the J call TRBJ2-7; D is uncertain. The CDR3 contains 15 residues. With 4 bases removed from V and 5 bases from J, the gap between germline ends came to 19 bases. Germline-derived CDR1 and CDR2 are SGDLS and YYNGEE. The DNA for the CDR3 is TGTGCCAGCAGCTCCCGTCCGCGGAAGTCGGACGAGCAGTACTTC. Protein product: CASSSRPRKSDEQYF.

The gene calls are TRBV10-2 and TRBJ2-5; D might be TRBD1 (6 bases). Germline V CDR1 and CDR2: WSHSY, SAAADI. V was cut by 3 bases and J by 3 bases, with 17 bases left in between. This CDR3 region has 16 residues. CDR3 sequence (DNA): TGCGCCAGCAGTGATCCGAACCGGGACACAGAAGAGACCCAGTACTTC. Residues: CASSDPNRDTEETQYF.

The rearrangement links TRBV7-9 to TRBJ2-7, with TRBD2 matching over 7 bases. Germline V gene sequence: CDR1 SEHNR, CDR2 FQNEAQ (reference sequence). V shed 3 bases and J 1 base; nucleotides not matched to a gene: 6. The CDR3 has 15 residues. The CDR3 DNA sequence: TGTGCCAGCAGCTTTTCGGGGGGAAGTTCCTACGAGCAGTACTTC. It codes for CASSFSGGSSYEQYF. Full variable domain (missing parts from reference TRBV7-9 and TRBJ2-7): DTGVSQNPRHKITKRGQNVTFRCDPISEHNRLYWYRQTLGQGPEFLTYFQNEAQLEKSRLLSDRFSAERPKGSFSTLEIQRTEQGDSAMYLCASSFSGGSSYEQYFGPGTRLTVT.

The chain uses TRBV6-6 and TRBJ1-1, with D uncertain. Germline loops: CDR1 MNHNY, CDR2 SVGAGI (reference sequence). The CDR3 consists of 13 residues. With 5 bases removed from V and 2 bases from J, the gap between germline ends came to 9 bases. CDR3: CASSPLGNTEAFF. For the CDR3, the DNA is TGTGCCAGCAGTCCTCTGGGTAACACTGAAGCTTTCTTT.

CDR3 sequence: CAISESMAGGQKDTQYF. The CDR3 DNA reads as TGTGCCATCAGTGAGTCAATGGCGGGGGGACAAAAAGATACGCAGTATTTT. V and J are TRBV10-3 and TRBJ2-3, with 8 bases lining up with TRBD2. CDR3 length equals 17 residues. The V gene's germline CDR1 is ENHRY and CDR2 SYGVKD. J lost 5 bases, V lost 0 bases, and 10 bases had no gene match.

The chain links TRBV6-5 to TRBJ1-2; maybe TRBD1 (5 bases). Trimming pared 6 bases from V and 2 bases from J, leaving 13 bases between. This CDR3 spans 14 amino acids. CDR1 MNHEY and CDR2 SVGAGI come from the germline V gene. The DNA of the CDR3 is TGTGCCAGCAGATCCGTCCAGGGAAACTATGGCTACACCTTC. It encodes CASRSVQGNYGYTF.

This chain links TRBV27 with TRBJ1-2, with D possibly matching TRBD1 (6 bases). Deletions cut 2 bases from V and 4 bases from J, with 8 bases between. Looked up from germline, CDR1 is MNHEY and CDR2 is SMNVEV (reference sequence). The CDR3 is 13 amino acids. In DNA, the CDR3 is TGTGCCAGCAGTTTACAGGGGTTCTATGGCTACACCTTC. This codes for CASSLQGFYGYTF.

The CDR3 is CASSLAGGRLYQETQYF. The CDR3 DNA is TGCGCCAGCAGTTTAGCGGGGGGACGGTTGTACCAAGAGACCCAGTACTTC. The rearrangement links TRBV5-1 to TRBJ2-5, with TRBD2 matching 10 bases. V was clipped by 5 bases and J by 0 bases; unmatched bases: 10. The CDR3 runs 17 residues. CDR1 and CDR2 from the germline V gene are SGHRS and YFSETQ.

For the CDR3, the DNA is TGTTCATCGAGTTCGGAGAATCAGCCCCAGCATTTT. Its translation is CSSSSENQPQHF. V gene TRBV10-3 combines with J gene TRBJ1-5; D is uncertain. Germline assignment: CDR1 ENHRY and CDR2 SYGVKD. This CDR3 is built from 12 residues.

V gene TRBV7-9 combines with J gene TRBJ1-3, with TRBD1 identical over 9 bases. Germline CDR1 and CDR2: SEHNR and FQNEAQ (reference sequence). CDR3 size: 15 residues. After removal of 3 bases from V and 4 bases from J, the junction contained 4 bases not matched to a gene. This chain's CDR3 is CASSFLGTGGNTIYF. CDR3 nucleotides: TGTGCCAGCAGCTTCCTTGGGACAGGGGGAAACACCATATATTTT.

The DNA for the CDR3 is TGTGCCAGCAGCCTATGGACGTTAAATTCACCCCTCCACTTT. Its translation: CASSLWTLNSPLHF. The chain is built from TRBV7-2 and TRBJ1-6, with D unclear. The CDR3 spans 14 residues. From germline, CDR1 is SGHTA and CDR2 FQGNSA. The V end lost 5 bases, the J end lost 7 bases, and 12 bases lay between the germline ends.